This T cell receptor beta chain was obtained from a study of T cell responses to AZD1222 COVID-19 vaccine (dated by TCRdb to about 2021). A note on the overall study: AZD1222 recipients whose second dose came at about 4 weeks and those whose second dose came at about 12 weeks were combined into one group, since spike-specific TCR depth and breadth did not differ between the two schedules. Enrollment into the trials was organized by age into subgroups of 18-55, 56-69 and 70-plus years, and those subgroups contained roughly 150, 30 and 60 TCR-sequenced participants, respectively. TCR sequencing covered roughly 230 trial participants: some 210 given two doses of AZD1222 and around 26 given two doses of MenACWY control vaccine. Points the paper makes about the study in general: CD4 TCRs associated with the vaccine covered the entire spike protein, and the dominant responses were in regions 160-218 and 743-854. Participants were mostly white British and included more females than males, and it was suggested by the authors that clonal diversity may have been underestimated. Conclusions about previously exposed vaccinees are limited because only five to seven AZD1222 recipients were SARS-CoV-2 seropositive at baseline. In the small 56-69-year group, the increase in depth fell short of significance, most likely because of low power. After two AZD1222 doses, spike-specific TCR breadth and depth were significantly higher than at day 0 and than in MenACWY recipients. Reportedly, close to half of the unique spike-specific TCRs recognized epitopes lying outside the regions that are mutated in the B.1.351 and B.1.1.7 variants. No day 14 peak-response samples were available, so repertoires were characterized only after the peak T cell response.

V gives up 6 bases and J gives up 4 bases, and the segment between their germline ends measures 25 bases. Sequences KGHSH (CDR1) and LQKENI (CDR2) are obtained from the germline V gene. Its CDR3 holds 18 amino acids, cysteine through phenylalanine. Just the 54-base CDR3 DNA is kept, in frame starting at base 1. The CDR3 regions of human TCRbeta chains were subjected to immunosequencing. Turning to the authors' computational methods: Repertoire TCRs were checked for matches against a reference library of SARS-CoV-2-specific TCRs that had been generated using the MIRA antigen-specificity platform. Breadth was defined as the fraction of unique TCRs that were SARS-CoV-2-associated, and depth was defined as the fraction of total T cells that were SARS-CoV-2-associated. Using the MIRA data, each spike-specific TCR was assigned both to the spike region to which the TCR was reactive and to a CD4 or CD8 class. Log10-transformed breadth and depth values were compared by one-way ANOVA with Sidak's multiple comparisons tests. The source is immuneACCESS, and TCRdb retained only in-frame sequences with V and J called. Part of the clones is not carried over; for the studies checked, unresolved V genes explain less than half of this, and the remainder is unexplained. V, J and clone size are taken as reported in that table, and D and trimming were inferred from the DNA itself. The sample yields approximately 190,000 clones; approximately 90% were counted once. The biggest ten clones account for more than 0.75% of the sample.

The sample's time point, from its label and the paper: baseline before first vaccination. Vaccinee samples came from UK trials COV001 and COV002, including a single-blind randomized controlled phase 2/3 trial of AZD1222 (ChAdOx1 nCoV-19) in healthy adults. For TCRbeta chain sequencing, PBMC samples were collected from trial participants at day 0 and at day 28 after the second dose. Worth noting for this clone: Its antigen is not yet known. No base quality information exists; no much larger clone differs at one position.

The sample consisted of peripheral blood, taken on day 0 of AZD1222 vaccination. The TCR originated in an adult in good health. The rearranged segments are TRBV18 and TRBJ1-3; a tentative D match to TRBD1 spans 5 bases. The encoded CDR3 is CASSPLRGYEGSGNTIYF. The sequenced DNA: TGTGCCAGCTCTCCCCTAAGGGGATATGAGGGGTCCGGAAACACCATATATTTT.